This T cell receptor beta chain was recorded in a study of T cells in Graves' hyperthyroidism and ophthalmopathy. Findings and caveats of the study: Most thyroid clonotypes expanded above 0.001 appeared in blood too.

The PBMCs had their origin in 10 ml of fresh peripheral blood. Amplification of TCR beta CDR3 regions used RNA as the template. Researchers ran a first-round RT-PCR on the TCR CDR3 using the HTBI primer set. TCRdb fed the multiplex PCR reads into MiXCR, producing one record per CDR3 protein. The data contain about 250,000 distinct CDR3 sequences, 12% to 15% of them singletons. The CDR3 is made up of 13 amino acids. Germline values: CDR1 SGHRS, CDR2 YFSETQ. Trimming removed 0 bases at V and 5 bases at J, with 8 bases between. This clonotype has a count of ten or more. What it recognizes is unknown. What was sequenced was blood. The chain links TRBV5-1 to TRBJ2-5; unclear D gene. This sequence originates from a woman in her forties or fifties with Graves' hyperthyroidism that later progressed to Graves' ophthalmopathy. CDR3: CASSLGASETQYF. In nucleotides, the CDR3 is TGCGCCAGCAGCTTGGGTGCGTCGGAGACCCAGTACTTC.